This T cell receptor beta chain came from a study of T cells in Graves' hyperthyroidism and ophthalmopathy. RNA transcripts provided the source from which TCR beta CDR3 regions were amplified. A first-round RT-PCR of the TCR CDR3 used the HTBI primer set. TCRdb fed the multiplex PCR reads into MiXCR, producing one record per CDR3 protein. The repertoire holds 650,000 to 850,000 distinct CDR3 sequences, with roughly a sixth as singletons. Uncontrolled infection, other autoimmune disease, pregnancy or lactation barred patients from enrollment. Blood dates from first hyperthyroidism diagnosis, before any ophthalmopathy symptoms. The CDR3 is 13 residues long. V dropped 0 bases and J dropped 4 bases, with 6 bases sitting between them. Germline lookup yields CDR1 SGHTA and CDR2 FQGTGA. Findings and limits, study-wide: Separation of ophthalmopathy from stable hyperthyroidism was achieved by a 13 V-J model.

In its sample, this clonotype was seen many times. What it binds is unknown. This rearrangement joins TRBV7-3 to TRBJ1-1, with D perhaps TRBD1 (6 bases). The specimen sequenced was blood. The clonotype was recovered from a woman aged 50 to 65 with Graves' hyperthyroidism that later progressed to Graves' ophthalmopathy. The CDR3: CASSLTGGTEAFF. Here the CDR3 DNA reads TGTGCCAGCAGCTTAACAGGGGGCACTGAAGCTTTCTTT.